This T cell receptor (beta chain) stems from a study of blood T cell repertoires in COVID-19. Study-wide background: Material from acute and convalescent COVID-19 was sourced from the United States, Italy and Spain. T cells, B-cell-depleted T cells, or PBMCs provided the cDNA or gDNA that served as material.

The CDR3 is made up of 14 amino acids. V was pared by 4 bases and J by 5 bases, with 12 bases between. Germline CDR1 reads LGHNA; CDR2 reads YNFKEQ. Authors' data handling: Estimated nucleated cell counts came from reference gene primer amplification. Using immunoSEQ multiplex PCR, the repertoire was profiled, and TCRdb retains in-frame clones only, with some absent. V and J calls and clone size are those listed in that table; D and trimming were worked out from the DNA. The sample has roughly 160,000 clones, about 86% seen once; the top ten hold 7%. Sequences were obtained from peripheral blood. The chain recombines TRBV4-2 with TRBJ2-1; TRBD1 might be the D (6 bases). The receptor was isolated from a man aged 50-60 years with active or convalescent COVID-19. In DNA, the CDR3 is TGTGCCAGCAGCCCAGGGGACCTAAACAATGAGCAGTTCTTC. As protein: CASSPGDLNNEQFF.